This T cell receptor (beta chain) was captured by sequencing in a study of blood T cells in healthy people across ages. A J-beta primer mix and a sample-barcoded 5' primer were used in a second PCR of about 7 to 12 cycles. Researchers report that each sample yielded at least 3 million CDR3-containing paired-end reads. TCRdb itself ran the 5' RACE reads through MiXCR, one entry per CDR3 protein. The table lists some 370,000 distinct CDR3 sequences, 45% to 60% of them singletons. The total RNA that was extracted per sample amounted to at least 5 micrograms. The CDR3 sequence is 14 residues long. Germline assignment: CDR1 DFQATT and CDR2 SNEGSKA (reference sequence).

This chain connects TRBV20-1 to TRBJ2-5; 7 bases map to TRBD1. The better agreement between TRBJ2-7 and the DNA end casts doubt on the J call. The sequence came from a man aged 60 to 75 in good health. Sequenced material: blood. CDR3 DNA sequence: TGCAGTGCTAGAGCCGGGGACAGATCCTACGAGCAGTACTTC. Protein product: CSARAGDRSYEQYF.